This is a list of T cell receptor beta chains from one sample in a study of CD8 T cell repertoires and HIV-1 epitope variants. Profiled with immunoSEQ multiplex PCR; TCRdb holds only in-frame clones, not every one. The sample contains about 5,800 clones, about 68% of which appear only once. These receptors' targets are unknown. Material: cultured CD8+ T cells derived from PBMCs. The receptors derive from a male donor with HIV. Each CDR3 is given with its conserved first and last residue. The D gene is left open where the match is weak. Only some rows state a clone size, as once, few, many or a class for expanded clones.

D: .
V: TRBV9
J: TRBJ2-1
size: once
DNA: TGTGCCAGCAGCGGAAGGAGGGGGAGCTCCTACAATGAGCAGTTCTTC
CDR3: CASSGRRGSSYNEQFF

D: .
V: TRBV15
J: TRBJ1-5
size: .
DNA: TGTGCCACCAGCAGAGATCTGGGGGCCAGTCAGCCCCAGCATTTT
CDR3: CATSRDLGASQPQHF

D: TRBD2
V: TRBV13
J: TRBJ2-1
size: .
DNA: TGTGCCAGCAGCCCATCCGGGACTAGCGGGGATTCGTCCTACAATGAGCAGTTCTTC
CDR3: CASSPSGTSGDSSYNEQFF

D: .
V: TRBV19
J: TRBJ1-1
size: .
DNA: TGTGCCAGTAGTTCCTCCGGGAGGCAAGCTTTCTTT
CDR3: CASSSSGRQAFF

D: TRBD2
V: TRBV4-2
J: TRBJ2-7
size: .
DNA: TGTGCCAGCAGCCAAGAATTGGCTAGCGGGACCTACGAGCAGTACTTC
CDR3: CASSQELASGTYEQYF

D: TRBD1
V: TRBV5-4
J: TRBJ2-7
size: .
DNA: TGTGCCAGCAGCTGGCAGTCGACCAGGGGGCTATACGAGCAGTACTTC
CDR3: CASSWQSTRGLYEQYF

D: TRBD1
V: TRBV29-1
J: TRBJ2-1
size: .
DNA: TGCAGCGTTCTCTCCGGGACAGGGATTTACAATGAGCAGTTCTTC
CDR3: CSVLSGTGIYNEQFF

D: .
V: TRBV5-1
J: TRBJ2-2
size: .
DNA: TGCGCCAGCAGCTTGTACGGGAACACCGGGGAGCTGTTTTTT
CDR3: CASSLYGNTGELFF

D: .
V: TRBV29-1
J: TRBJ2-5
size: .
DNA: TGCAGCGTTGAACAACGCGGTGGGACATTAAGCGAGACCCAGTACTTC
CDR3: CSVEQRGGTLSETQYF

D: TRBD1
V: TRBV29-1
J: TRBJ2-6
size: .
DNA: TGCAGCCCTGGGACAGGTCCTTCCCCCCGCGCCAACGTCCTGACTTTC
CDR3: CSPGTGPSPRANVLTF

D: .
V: TRBV27
J: TRBJ1-3
size: .
DNA: TGTGCCAGCAGGCCAGGGGTCTCTGGAAACACCATATATTTT
CDR3: CASRPGVSGNTIYF

D: TRBD1
V: TRBV15
J: TRBJ1-4
size: .
DNA: TGTGCCACCAGCAACCGGGACAGGGATTGGGAAAAACTGTTTTTT
CDR3: CATSNRDRDWEKLFF

D: TRBD2
V: TRBV6-6
J: TRBJ2-5
size: few
DNA: TGTGCCAGCAGCCGAGCTTTGGGGGAGGGCCGTGAGACCCAGTACTTC
CDR3: CASSRALGEGRETQYF

D: .
V: TRBV27
J: TRBJ2-3
size: .
DNA: TGTGCCAGCAGTCCAATGATCGGGGACGGGGGCGCAGATACGCAGTATTTT
CDR3: CASSPMIGDGGADTQYF

D: .
V: TRBV5-1
J: TRBJ2-2
size: .
DNA: TGCGCCAGCAGCGATGGGGGTACCGGGGAGCTGTTTTTT
CDR3: CASSDGGTGELFF

D: TRBD2
V: TRBV19
J: TRBJ2-1
size: .
DNA: TGTGCCAGTAGTGAGGCGGGAGGATCCTACAATGAGCAGTTCTTC
CDR3: CASSEAGGSYNEQFF

D: TRBD1
V: TRBV5-4
J: TRBJ2-1
size: .
DNA: TGTGCCAGCAGCCCCCCGGACAGGGGGAATGAGCAGTTCTTC
CDR3: CASSPPDRGNEQFF

D: .
V: TRBV27
J: TRBJ1-5
size: once
DNA: TGTGCCAGCAGTTTAACAGTAACCTTAAATCAGCCCCAGCATTTT
CDR3: CASSLTVTLNQPQHF

D: .
V: TRBV30
J: TRBJ2-7
size: few
DNA: TGTGCCGGGGACCTCACAGGGTCCGAGCAGTACTTC
CDR3: CAGDLTGSEQYF

D: .
V: TRBV7-9
J: TRBJ2-1
size: .
DNA: TGTGCCAGCAGCCCCACGAACGATGAGCAGTTCTTC
CDR3: CASSPTNDEQFF

D: .
V: TRBV6-5
J: TRBJ1-5
size: .
DNA: TGTGCCAGCAGTTACTCATGGGGGGACGGTCAGCCCCAGCATTTT
CDR3: CASSYSWGDGQPQHF

D: TRBD2
V: TRBV27
J: TRBJ2-7
size: .
DNA: TGTGCCAGCAGTTTCGGACTAGCGGGATCCTACGAGCAGTACTTC
CDR3: CASSFGLAGSYEQYF

D: .
V: TRBV5-8
J: TRBJ2-7
size: .
DNA: TGTGCCAGCAGCTTTGGGACGGTGTACGAGCAGTACTTC
CDR3: CASSFGTVYEQYF

D: .
V: TRBV18
J: TRBJ1-2
size: few
DNA: TGTGCCAGCTCACCAAATTCAGGGGAGGGCTATGGCTACACCTTC
CDR3: CASSPNSGEGYGYTF

D: TRBD1
V: TRBV25-1
J: TRBJ1-1
size: .
DNA: TGTGCCAGCAGTGCCAGGGGGCTAATGAACACTGAAGCTTTCTTT
CDR3: CASSARGLMNTEAFF

D: TRBD2
V: TRBV27
J: TRBJ2-2
size: medium-sized
DNA: TGTGCCAGCAGTTTTACGACTAGCGGGAACTTAAACACCGGGGAGCTGTTTTTT
CDR3: CASSFTTSGNLNTGELFF

D: TRBD1
V: TRBV7-9
J: TRBJ1-1
size: .
DNA: TGTGCCAGCAGCCCCGGACAGGGGGGTGACACTGAAGCTTTCTTT
CDR3: CASSPGQGGDTEAFF

D: .
V: TRBV5-6
J: TRBJ2-5
size: medium-sized
DNA: TGTGCCAGCAGCTTCCTAACACCTCAAGAGACCCAGTACTTC
CDR3: CASSFLTPQETQYF

D: TRBD1
V: TRBV19
J: TRBJ1-5
size: .
DNA: TGTGCCAGTAGTATTGGGACAGGGGTACGTCAGCCCCAGCATTTT
CDR3: CASSIGTGVRQPQHF

D: .
V: TRBV4-3
J: TRBJ2-7
size: .
DNA: TGCGCCAGCAGCCAAGATGGATACGAGCAGTACTTC
CDR3: CASSQDGYEQYF

D: TRBD2
V: TRBV9
J: TRBJ2-5
size: .
DNA: TGTGCCAGCAGCCCAGGACTAGCGGGGGATGGGACCCAGTACTTC
CDR3: CASSPGLAGDGTQYF

D: .
V: TRBV27
J: TRBJ1-5
size: .
DNA: TGTGCCAGCAGCAAGGGGGTCGCACAGCCCCAGCATTTT
CDR3: CASSKGVAQPQHF

D: TRBD2
V: TRBV28
J: TRBJ2-7
size: .
DNA: TGTGCCAGCAGTTTTCGACTAGCGAGCTACGAGCAGTACTTC
CDR3: CASSFRLASYEQYF

D: .
V: TRBV28
J: TRBJ1-3
size: .
DNA: TGTGCCAGCAGTTTGGTCAGCTCTGGAAACACCATATATTTT
CDR3: CASSLVSSGNTIYF

D: TRBD1
V: TRBV25-1
J: TRBJ2-1
size: .
DNA: TGTGCCAGCAGTGAGGGGACAGGCGCAAACAATGAGCAGTTCTTC
CDR3: CASSEGTGANNEQFF

D: .
V: TRBV6-1
J: TRBJ2-7
size: .
DNA: TGTGCCAGCAGTGAAGGGGCCGGCCTCGAGCAGTACTTC
CDR3: CASSEGAGLEQYF

D: TRBD1
V: TRBV7-9
J: TRBJ2-7
size: .
DNA: TGTGCCAGCAGACAGGGGAAAACTTACGAGCAGTACTTC
CDR3: CASRQGKTYEQYF

D: .
V: TRBV9
J: TRBJ1-2
size: .
DNA: TGTGCCAGCAGCGCTCGGAGTACTAACTATGGCTACACCTTC
CDR3: CASSARSTNYGYTF

D: TRBD2
V: TRBV9
J: TRBJ2-3
size: .
DNA: TGTGCCAGCAGCGTAATGGTTGGCGGGGGGTCAGATACGCAGTATTTT
CDR3: CASSVMVGGGSDTQYF

D: .
V: TRBV28
J: TRBJ2-5
size: .
DNA: TGTGCCAGCAGTTTATACGGGGAGACCCAGTACTTC
CDR3: CASSLYGETQYF

D: .
V: TRBV11-2
J: TRBJ2-6
size: few
DNA: TGTGCCAGCAGCTTAGGATGGTCGTCGGCTGGGGCCAACGTCCTGACTTTC
CDR3: CASSLGWSSAGANVLTF

D: .
V: TRBV7-2
J: TRBJ2-5
size: few
DNA: TGTGCCAGCAGCTTAGTAGACAGATCACAAGAGACCCAGTACTTC
CDR3: CASSLVDRSQETQYF

D: .
V: TRBV10-1
J: TRBJ2-7
size: few
DNA: TGCGCCAGCATTGGATTCGAACTTATGAATAGGGAGCAGTACTTC
CDR3: CASIGFELMNREQYF

D: .
V: TRBV29-1
J: TRBJ2-2
size: .
DNA: TGCAGCGTTGTCCCAGGTGACACCGGGGAGCTGTTTTTT
CDR3: CSVVPGDTGELFF

D: TRBD1
V: TRBV7-9
J: TRBJ2-3
size: .
DNA: TGTGCCAGCAGCCCAGGACAGGGCAACACAGATACGCAGTATTTT
CDR3: CASSPGQGNTDTQYF

D: TRBD2
V: TRBV19
J: TRBJ2-7
size: .
DNA: TGTGCCAGTAGTATGGGGCTAGCGGGGACCTACGAGCAGTACTTC
CDR3: CASSMGLAGTYEQYF

D: .
V: TRBV28
J: TRBJ1-2
size: .
DNA: TGTGCCAGCAGTTTCGGGGCAGGGGATTATGGCTACACCTTC
CDR3: CASSFGAGDYGYTF

D: TRBD2
V: TRBV11-2
J: TRBJ2-7
size: few
DNA: TGTGCCAGCAGCTCCGGACTAGTAGTCGAGCAGTACTTC
CDR3: CASSSGLVVEQYF

D: TRBD1
V: TRBV9
J: TRBJ2-7
size: .
DNA: TGTGCCAGCAGCGTAGAGGGACAGGGGGCCTACGAGCAGTACTTC
CDR3: CASSVEGQGAYEQYF

D: TRBD1
V: TRBV5-6
J: TRBJ2-7
size: few
DNA: TGTGCCAGCAGCTTACAGGGGGACTACGAGCAGTACTTC
CDR3: CASSLQGDYEQYF

D: TRBD1
V: TRBV19
J: TRBJ2-5
size: .
DNA: TGTGCCAGTAGTATTAGACAGGGTTCGGAGACCCAGTACTTC
CDR3: CASSIRQGSETQYF